Below are 18 T cell receptor beta chains sequenced from a single sample in a study of blood T cell repertoires in COVID-19. Clones were sequenced by immunoSEQ multiplex PCR, and TCRdb holds only the in-frame ones, with some missing. The sample includes roughly 200,000 clones, 65% to 85% of them seen just once. Sequencing was carried out using PBMCs or T cells enriched from blood (not recorded which). The receptors were sampled from a woman aged 25-40 years who had been exposed to COVID-19.

V and J are TRBV29-1 and TRBJ1-1; weak D call: TRBD1 (6 bases). This CDR3 contains 13 residues. Germline V gene data show CDR1 as SQVTM and CDR2 as ANQGSEA. V was shortened by 4 bases and J by 1 base, with 10 bases between the two germline ends. This CDR3 reads CSVARGQNTEAFF. DNA of the CDR3: TGCAGCGTTGCGCGGGGGCAGAACACTGAAGCTTTCTTT. Filled out from reference TRBV29-1 and TRBJ1-1, the complete variable domain reads SAVISQKPSRDICQRGTSLTIQCQVDSQVTMMFWYRQQPGQSLTLIATANQGSEATYESGFVIDKFPISRPNLTFSTLTVSNMSPEDSSIYLCSVARGQNTEAFFGQGTRLTVV.

CDR3 residues: CASSLAGRSMNTEAFF. Written as DNA, the CDR3 is TGTGCCAGCAGCTTAGCGGGCAGGTCCATGAACACTGAAGCTTTCTTT. The chain combines TRBV7-2 with TRBJ1-1; no definite D call. Deletions cut 0 bases from V and 0 bases from J, with 11 bases between. The CDR3 loop spans 16 amino acids. The germline CDR1 and CDR2 sequences are SGHTA and FQGNSA.

The V gene is TRBV12-3 or TRBV12-4, the J gene TRBJ2-2; no firm D call. Between the trimmed V and J ends, which lost 6 bases and 7 bases, there was a span of 9 bases. The CDR3 has 12 amino acids. CDR3 bases: TGTGCCAGCAGATGGCTGAACGGGGAGCTGTTTTTT. Translated, it gives CASRWLNGELFF.

The gene calls are TRBV12-1 and TRBJ1-6; the DNA was not used to check the table's D call, TRBD1. TRBV12-1 is noted as a pseudogene. The CDR3 contains 14 residues. The CDR3 bases are TGTGCCAGCAGCCCGACAGGGCGCAATTCACCCCTCCACTTT. Translation: CASSPTGRNSPLHF.

The chain joins TRBV5-6 to TRBJ1-6; 10 bases map to TRBD1. CDR1 and CDR2 (germline): SGHDT, YYEEEE. The J segment lost 6 bases and the V segment lost 0 bases, leaving 6 bases of the junction unmatched. The CDR3 is 17 residues long. The CDR3 DNA sequence: TGTGCCAGCAGCTTGGTGGGGACAGGGGTGTCTAATTCACCCCTCCACTTT. This gives the protein CASSLVGTGVSNSPLHF.

The chain recombines TRBV5-6 with TRBJ2-5; D remains ambiguous. Germline V CDR1 and CDR2: SGHDT, YYEEEE. V was trimmed by 4 bases and J by 5 bases, leaving 15 bases between them. This CDR3 comprises 14 residues. CDR3 sequence reads: CASSRGTVLETQYF. CDR3 coding DNA: TGTGCCAGCAGCCGAGGTACGGTCCTGGAGACCCAGTACTTC.

The chain has TRBV11-2 and TRBJ2-7; D perhaps matches TRBD1 (6 bases). The CDR3 totals 14 residues. Per germline, CDR1 SGHAT and CDR2 FQNNGV. Trimming removed 4 bases from V and 1 base from J, with 11 bases in between. This CDR3 reads CASSSTGISYEQYF. The CDR3 bases are TGTGCCAGCAGCTCCACAGGGATTTCCTACGAGCAGTACTTC.

This chain links TRBV9 with TRBJ1-6; 7 bases line up with TRBD1. The CDR3 is 15 amino acids. Per the germline V gene, CDR1 is SGDLS and CDR2 is YYNGEE. The trim removed 4 bases at V and 9 bases at J, leaving 10 bases unmatched. The CDR3 loop reads CASSMTGLQGSPLHF. CDR3 nucleotides: TGTGCCAGCAGCATGACAGGGCTACAAGGTTCACCCCTCCACTTT.

The chain's CDR3 is CASLDREWGQPQHF. The CDR3 nucleotides read TGTGCCAGCCTCGACAGGGAATGGGGTCAGCCCCAGCATTTT. The rearrangement joins TRBV6-5 to TRBJ1-5, with TRBD1 identical over 7 bases. CDR1 and CDR2 from the germline V gene are MNHEY and SVGAGI. This CDR3 spans 14 amino acids. Trimming took 8 bases from V and 6 from J; bases not matched to a gene: 10.

As regards this clone: A junction boundary mismatches the germline segment, possibly from a read error. This chain joins TRBV2 and TRBJ2-2, with D tentatively TRBD1 (6 bases). Germline V gene lookup returns CDR1 SNHLY and CDR2 FYNNEI. This CDR3 is 14 amino acids long. CDR3 protein: CASREDRYNGELFF. The CDR3 DNA sequence: TGTGCCAGCAGGGAAGACAGGTACAATGGGGAGCTGTTTTTT.

The chain uses TRBV4-1 and TRBJ1-2, with a possible D match to TRBD1 (6 bases). Germline-derived CDR1 and CDR2 are MGHRA and YSYEKL. The V end lost 4 bases, the J end lost 5 bases, and 17 bases lay between the germline ends. CDR3 size: 15 residues. The CDR3 reads CASSRTGTPDYGYTF. In DNA, the CDR3 is TGCGCCAGCAGCCGAACCGGGACACCTGATTATGGCTACACCTTC.

The rearrangement joins TRBV5-1 to TRBJ1-1, with D unresolved. V was cut by 0 bases and J by 6 bases, with 9 bases left in between. The CDR3 sequence is 13 residues long. CDR1 is SGHRS, CDR2 YFSETQ, per germline. The CDR3 protein is CASSLDSTAEAFF. As DNA, the CDR3 is TGCGCCAGCAGCTTGGACAGCACGGCTGAAGCTTTCTTT.

The chain joins TRBV11-2 to TRBJ1-6; possibly TRBD1 for D (6 bases). Germline CDR1 is SGHAT and CDR2 is FQNNGV. The CDR3 totals 14 residues. The ends were cut back, 4 bases at V and 5 bases at J, with 9 bases in the middle. The CDR3 reads CASSSYRDNSPLHF. As DNA, the CDR3 is TGTGCCAGCAGCTCGTACAGGGATAATTCACCCCTCCACTTT.

This sequence joins TRBV5-1 and TRBJ1-1; 11 bases are a match to TRBD1. The CDR3 contains 16 residues. Losses at the gene ends were 2 bases for V and 3 bases for J; bases not matched to a gene: 6. Per the germline V gene, CDR1 is SGHRS and CDR2 is YFSETQ. DNA for the CDR3: TGCGCCAGCAGCTTCTCGGACAGGGGGCAATACACTGAAGCTTTCTTT. Translated, it gives CASSFSDRGQYTEAFF.

This chain uses TRBV24-1 with TRBJ1-3; 9 positions agree with TRBD1. Germline loops: CDR1 KGHDR, CDR2 SFDVKD. This CDR3 contains 16 residues. V lost 4 bases, J lost 6 bases, and 9 bases stayed unmatched. The CDR3 here is CATSDPGQGSVNTIYF. In DNA, the CDR3 is TGTGCCACCAGTGACCCCGGACAGGGGAGTGTAAACACCATATATTTT.

This clone was counted between two and nine times. The chain uses TRBV18 and TRBJ2-5, with 9 bases aligning to TRBD2. Unmatched junction bases numbered 0, after V lost 0 bases and J lost 1 base. The CDR3 is made up of 15 amino acids. Germline V gene sequence: CDR1 KGHSH, CDR2 LQKENI. CDR3 DNA sequence: TGTGCCAGCTCACCACCGCGGGGGGGCCAAGAGACCCAGTACTTC. The encoded protein is CASSPPRGGQETQYF.

The rearrangement joins TRBV2 to TRBJ1-6; D unresolved. CDR3 length: 15 residues. The V gene lost 1 base and the J gene lost 7 bases, with 11 bases spanning the gap. Per germline, CDR1 SNHLY and CDR2 FYNNEI. CDR3 protein: CASSEGGVRNSPLHF. The DNA for the CDR3 is TGTGCCAGCAGTGAAGGCGGGGTACGGAATTCACCCCTCCACTTT.

The V call is TRBV7-6, the J call TRBJ2-2, with unresolved D. The germline gives CDR1 SGHVS, CDR2 FNYEAQ. CDR3 length: 15 amino acids. Trimming pared 5 bases from V and 1 base from J, leaving 11 bases between. The CDR3 nucleotides read TGTGCCAGCAGCCCCGGTGAGGTGAACACCGGGGAGCTGTTTTTT. Protein sequence: CASSPGEVNTGELFF.